Shown below are 10 T cell receptor beta chains from a single sample sequenced in a study of shared clonotypes between healthy human individuals. Using immunoSEQ multiplex PCR, the repertoire was profiled, and TCRdb retains in-frame clones only, with some absent. The sample holds some 2,100,000 clones; around 93% are singletons and the top ten take about 1.5%. Naive CD8 cells, CD45RO-negative and positively selected for CCR7, excluded terminally differentiated effector memory CD45RA+ cells. The specimen was naive CD8+ T cells from PBMCs. The source is a man younger than 30 in good health. Some clones in this sample may be carry-over from other donors' samples.

This chain connects TRBV5-6 to TRBJ2-3, with 7 positions matching TRBD2. The CDR3 has 14 amino acids. Germline assignment: CDR1 SGHDT and CDR2 YYEEEE. Trimming at V came to 0 bases and at J to 7 bases, leaving 5 bases not matched to a gene. The CDR3 loop reads CASSLAVAGNTQYF. CDR3 in DNA: TGTGCCAGCAGCTTGGCGGTAGCGGGTAATACGCAGTATTTT.

The V and J genes are TRBV7-6 and TRBJ2-7; TRBD2 matches at 11 bases. J was trimmed by 2 bases and V by 4 bases; bases with no gene match: 7. There are 16 residues in the CDR3. The germline V gene encodes CDR1 SGHVS and CDR2 FNYEAQ. DNA of the CDR3: TGTGCCAGCAGCTCCCTACTAGCGGGAGCCCCCTACGAGCAGTACTTC. As protein: CASSSLLAGAPYEQYF.

This clone was picked up one time. The rearrangement joins TRBV28 to TRBJ2-7; D may correspond to TRBD1 or TRBD2 (6 bases each). CDR1 is MDHEN and CDR2 is SYDVKM in the germline V gene. The V and J ends lost 7 bases and 7 bases respectively, with 20 bases between them. This CDR3 contains 14 residues. The CDR3 here is CASTQAGGRGEQYF. Here the CDR3 DNA reads TGTGCCAGCACCCAGGCCGGGGGCCGGGGGGAGCAGTACTTC.

This clone is a singleton in its sample. The CDR3 is CASSWVISTLYGHNEQFF. The CDR3 DNA reads TGTGCCAGCAGTTGGGTGATTTCGACTTTGTACGGCCACAATGAGCAGTTCTTC. This sequence joins TRBV27 and TRBJ2-1; D gene uncertain. Deletions cut 4 bases from V and 5 bases from J, with 24 bases between. This CDR3 region has 18 residues. Germline CDR1 and CDR2: MNHEY and SMNVEV (reference sequence).

This chain connects TRBV19 to TRBJ1-5; no clear D gene. The CDR3 totals 13 residues. Germline values: CDR1 LNHDA, CDR2 SQIVND (reference sequence). Trimming stripped 3 bases from V and 6 bases from J, with 9 bases between. The CDR3 sequence is CASSMIGVQPQHF. The CDR3 bases are TGTGCCAGTAGTATGATCGGTGTTCAGCCCCAGCATTTT.

Of note for this clone: The same CDR3 arises from other DNA sequences in this sample as well. The chain is built from TRBV4-1 and TRBJ2-7; D ambiguous. The CDR3 contains 13 residues. Germline CDR1 is MGHRA and CDR2 is YSYEKL. V shed 1 base and J shed 2 bases, with 6 bases lying between them. In DNA, the CDR3 is TGCGCCAGCAGCCAAGTCACAGCCTACGAGCAGTACTTC. This sequence encodes CASSQVTAYEQYF.

This clone was observed a few times. The same CDR3 can be traced to other DNA sequences in this sample. The chain has TRBV9 and TRBJ1-3, with D perhaps matching TRBD1 (5 bases). Looked up from germline, CDR1 is SGDLS and CDR2 is YYNGEE. Trimming left V 0 bases short and J 0 bases short, with 7 bases between. The CDR3 consists of 15 residues. This CDR3 is CASSVEGLSGNTIYF. For the CDR3, the DNA is TGTGCCAGCAGCGTAGAGGGACTCTCTGGAAACACCATATATTTT. Supplemented by reference TRBV9 and TRBJ1-3, the full variable domain reads DSGVTQTPKHLITATGQRVTLRCSPRSGDLSVYWYQQSLDQGLQFLIQYYNGEERAKGNILERFSAQQFPDLHSELNLSSLELGDSALYFCASSVEGLSGNTIYFGEGSWLTVV.

V usage is TRBV7-9 and J usage is TRBJ1-1, with 7 bases fitting TRBD1. The germline V gene encodes CDR1 SEHNR and CDR2 FQNEAQ (reference sequence). V trimming: 7 bases; J trimming: 5 bases; junction bases outside the gene matches: 13. The CDR3 covers 15 residues. CDR3: CASTPKVPGGTEAFF. CDR3 sequence (DNA): TGTGCCAGCACGCCGAAGGTACCAGGGGGGACTGAAGCTTTCTTT. Complete variable domain (other parts from reference TRBV7-9 and TRBJ1-1): DTGVSQNPRHKITKRGQNVTFRCDPISEHNRLYWYRQTLGQGPEFLTYFQNEAQLEKSRLLSDRFSAERPKGSFSTLEIQRTEQGDSAMYLCASTPKVPGGTEAFFGQGTRLTVV.

The V call is TRBV27, the J call TRBJ2-7; 14 bases agree with TRBD2. Germline-derived CDR1 and CDR2 are MNHEY and SMNVEV (reference sequence). This CDR3 contains 16 residues. The V segment lost 4 bases and the J segment 3 bases; nucleotides outside the gene matches: 5. The CDR3 spells CASSSPGLAGVYEQYF. Written as DNA, the CDR3 is TGTGCCAGCAGTTCTCCGGGACTAGCGGGAGTCTACGAGCAGTACTTC.

J is TRBJ1-4 and V is TRBV9; the D is unclear. Per the germline V gene, CDR1 is SGDLS and CDR2 is YYNGEE. V was pared by 0 bases and J by 0 bases, with 9 bases between. The CDR3 has 16 residues. The CDR3 DNA reads TGTGCCAGCAGCGTAGTTCTGGGCTCAACTAATGAAAAACTGTTTTTT. This sequence encodes CASSVVLGSTNEKLFF. Using reference TRBV9 and TRBJ1-4 for the parts outside the CDR3, the full variable domain is DSGVTQTPKHLITATGQRVTLRCSPRSGDLSVYWYQQSLDQGLQFLIQYYNGEERAKGNILERFSAQQFPDLHSELNLSSLELGDSALYFCASSVVLGSTNEKLFFGSGTQLSVL.